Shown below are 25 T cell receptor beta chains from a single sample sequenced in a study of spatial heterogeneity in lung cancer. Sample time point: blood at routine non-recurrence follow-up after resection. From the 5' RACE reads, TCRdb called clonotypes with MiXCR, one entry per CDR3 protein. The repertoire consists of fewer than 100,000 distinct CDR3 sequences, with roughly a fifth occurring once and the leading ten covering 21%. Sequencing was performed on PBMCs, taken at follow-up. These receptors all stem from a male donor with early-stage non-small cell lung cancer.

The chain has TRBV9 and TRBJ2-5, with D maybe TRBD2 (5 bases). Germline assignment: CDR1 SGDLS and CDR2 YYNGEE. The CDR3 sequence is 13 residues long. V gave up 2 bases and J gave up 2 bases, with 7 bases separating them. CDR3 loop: CASSVGDQETQYF. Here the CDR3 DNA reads TGTGCCAGCAGCGTGGGAGATCAAGAGACCCAGTACTTC.

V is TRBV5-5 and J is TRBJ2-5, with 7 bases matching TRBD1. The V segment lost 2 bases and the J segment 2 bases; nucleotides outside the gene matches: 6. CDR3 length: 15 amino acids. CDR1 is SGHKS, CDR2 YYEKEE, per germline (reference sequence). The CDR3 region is CASSFVGTAQETQYF. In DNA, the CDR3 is TGTGCCAGCAGCTTTGTGGGGACAGCGCAAGAGACCCAGTACTTC.

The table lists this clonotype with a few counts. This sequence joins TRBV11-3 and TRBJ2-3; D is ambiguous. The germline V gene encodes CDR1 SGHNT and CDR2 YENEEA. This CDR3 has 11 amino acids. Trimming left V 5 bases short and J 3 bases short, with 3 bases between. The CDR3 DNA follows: TGTGCCAGCAGCAAGACAGATACGCAGTATTTT. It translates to CASSKTDTQYF.

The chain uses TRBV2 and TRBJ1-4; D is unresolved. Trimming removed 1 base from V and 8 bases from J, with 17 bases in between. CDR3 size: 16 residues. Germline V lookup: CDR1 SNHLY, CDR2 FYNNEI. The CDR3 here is CASSEERTGVGEKLFF. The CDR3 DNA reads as TGTGCCAGCAGTGAAGAACGAACCGGTGTTGGGGAAAAACTGTTTTTT.

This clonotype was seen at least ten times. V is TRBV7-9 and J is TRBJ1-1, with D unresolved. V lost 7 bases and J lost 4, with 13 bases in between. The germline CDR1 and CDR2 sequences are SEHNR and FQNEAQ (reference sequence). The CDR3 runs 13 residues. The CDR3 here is CASNPLGFTEAFF. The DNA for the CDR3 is TGTGCCAGCAACCCCTTAGGCTTCACTGAAGCTTTCTTT.

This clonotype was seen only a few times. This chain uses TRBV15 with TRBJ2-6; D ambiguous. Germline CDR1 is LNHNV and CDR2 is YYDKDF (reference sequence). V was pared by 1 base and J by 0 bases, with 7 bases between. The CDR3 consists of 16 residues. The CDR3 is CATSRGMDSGANVLTF. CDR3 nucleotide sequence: TGTGCCACCAGCAGAGGAATGGACTCTGGGGCCAACGTCCTGACTTTC.

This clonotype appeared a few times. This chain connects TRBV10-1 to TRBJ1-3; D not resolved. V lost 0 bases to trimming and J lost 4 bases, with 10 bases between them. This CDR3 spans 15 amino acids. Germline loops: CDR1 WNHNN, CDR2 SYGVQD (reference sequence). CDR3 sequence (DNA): TGCGCCAGCAGTGAGTCGCGGGCAGGAGGAAACACCATATATTTT. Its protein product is CASSESRAGGNTIYF.

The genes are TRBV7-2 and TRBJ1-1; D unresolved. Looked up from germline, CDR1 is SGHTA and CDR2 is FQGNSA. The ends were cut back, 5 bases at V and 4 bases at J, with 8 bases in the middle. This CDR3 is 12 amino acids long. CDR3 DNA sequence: TGTGCCAGCAGCACCCCGTCCACTGAAGCTTTCTTT. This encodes CASSTPSTEAFF.

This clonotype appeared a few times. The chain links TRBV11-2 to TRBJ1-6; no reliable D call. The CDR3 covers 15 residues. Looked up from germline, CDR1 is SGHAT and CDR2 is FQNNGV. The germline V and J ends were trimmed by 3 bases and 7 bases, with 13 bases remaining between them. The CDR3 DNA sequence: TGTGCCAGCAGCTTTTTCGGCAGCGAGAATTCACCCCTCCACTTT. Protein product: CASSFFGSENSPLHF.

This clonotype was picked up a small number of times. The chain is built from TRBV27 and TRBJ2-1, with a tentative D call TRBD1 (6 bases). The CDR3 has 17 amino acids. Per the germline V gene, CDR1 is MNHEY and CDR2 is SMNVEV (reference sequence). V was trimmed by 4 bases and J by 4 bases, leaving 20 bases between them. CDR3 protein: CASSSLWMQGRYNEQFF. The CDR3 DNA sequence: TGTGCCAGCAGTTCCCTCTGGATGCAGGGGAGATACAATGAGCAGTTCTTC.

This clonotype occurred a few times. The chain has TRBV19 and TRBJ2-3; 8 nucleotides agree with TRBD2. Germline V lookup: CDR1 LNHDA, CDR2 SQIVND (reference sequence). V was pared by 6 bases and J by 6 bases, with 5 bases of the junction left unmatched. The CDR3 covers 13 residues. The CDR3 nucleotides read TGTGCCAGTAGGGAGCGGGGGCACGATACGCAGTATTTT. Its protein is CASRERGHDTQYF.

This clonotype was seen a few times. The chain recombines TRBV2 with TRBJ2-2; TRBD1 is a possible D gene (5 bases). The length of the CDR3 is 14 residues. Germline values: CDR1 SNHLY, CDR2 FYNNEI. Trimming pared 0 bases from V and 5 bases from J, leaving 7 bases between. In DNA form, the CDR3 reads TGTGCCAGCAGTGAAGCGCAGGGTACCGGGGAGCTGTTTTTT. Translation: CASSEAQGTGELFF.

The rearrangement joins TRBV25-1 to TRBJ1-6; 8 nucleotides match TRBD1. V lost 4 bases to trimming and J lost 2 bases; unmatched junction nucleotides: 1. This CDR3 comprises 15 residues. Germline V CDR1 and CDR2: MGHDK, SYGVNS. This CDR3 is CASSGQGTYNSPLHF. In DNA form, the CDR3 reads TGTGCCAGCAGTGGACAGGGGACCTATAATTCACCCCTCCACTTT.

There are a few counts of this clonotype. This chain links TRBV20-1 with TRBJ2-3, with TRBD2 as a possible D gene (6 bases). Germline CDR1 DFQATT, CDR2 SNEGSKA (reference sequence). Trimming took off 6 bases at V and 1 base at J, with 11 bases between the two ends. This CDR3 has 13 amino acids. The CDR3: CSARLVRTDTQYF. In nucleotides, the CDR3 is TGCAGTGCCAGACTAGTCCGCACAGATACGCAGTATTTT.

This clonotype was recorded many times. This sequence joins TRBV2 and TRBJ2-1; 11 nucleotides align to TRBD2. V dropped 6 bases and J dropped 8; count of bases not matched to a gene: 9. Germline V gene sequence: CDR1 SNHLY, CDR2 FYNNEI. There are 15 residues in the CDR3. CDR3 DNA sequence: TGTGCCAGCAGCCCCCTAGCGGGGGGCGTCTATGAGCAGTTCTTC. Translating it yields CASSPLAGGVYEQFF.

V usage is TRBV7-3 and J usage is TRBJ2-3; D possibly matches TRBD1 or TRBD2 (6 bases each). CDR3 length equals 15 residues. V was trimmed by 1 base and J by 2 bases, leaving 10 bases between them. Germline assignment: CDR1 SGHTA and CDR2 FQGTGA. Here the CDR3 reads CASSLRGAPTDTQYF. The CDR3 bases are TGTGCCAGCAGCTTAAGGGGGGCCCCCACAGATACGCAGTATTTT.

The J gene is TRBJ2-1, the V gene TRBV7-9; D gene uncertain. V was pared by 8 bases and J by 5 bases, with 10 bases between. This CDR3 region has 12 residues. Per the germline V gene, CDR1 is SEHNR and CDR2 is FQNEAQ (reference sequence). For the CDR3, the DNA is TGTGCCAGCCTCGGCGGAAACAATGAGCAGTTCTTC. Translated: CASLGGNNEQFF.

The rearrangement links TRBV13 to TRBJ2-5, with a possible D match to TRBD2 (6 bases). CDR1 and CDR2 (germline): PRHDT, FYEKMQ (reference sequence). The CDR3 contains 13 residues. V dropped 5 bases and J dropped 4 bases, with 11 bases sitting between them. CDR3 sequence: CASSPWGGETQYF. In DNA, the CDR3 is TGTGCCAGCAGCCCTTGGGGAGGAGAGACCCAGTACTTC. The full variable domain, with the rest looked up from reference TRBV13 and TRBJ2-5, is AAGVIQSPRHLIKEKRETATLKCYPIPRHDTVYWYQQGPGQDPQFLISFYEKMQSDKGSIPDRFSAQQFSDYHSELNMSSLELGDSALYFCASSPWGGETQYFGPGTRLLVL.

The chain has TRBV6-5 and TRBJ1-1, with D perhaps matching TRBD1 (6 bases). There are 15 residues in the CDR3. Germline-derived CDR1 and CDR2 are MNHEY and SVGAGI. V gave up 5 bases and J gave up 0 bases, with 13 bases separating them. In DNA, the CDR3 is TGTGCCAGCAGTGCATCGCACAGGGTGAACACTGAAGCTTTCTTT. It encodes CASSASHRVNTEAFF.

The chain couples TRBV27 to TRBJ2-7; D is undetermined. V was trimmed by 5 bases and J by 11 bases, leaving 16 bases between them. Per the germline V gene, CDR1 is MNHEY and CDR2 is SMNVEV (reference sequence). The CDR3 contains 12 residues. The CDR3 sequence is CASSNGLGLKYF. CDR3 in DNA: TGTGCCAGCAGTAACGGGTTGGGGTTAAAGTACTTC.

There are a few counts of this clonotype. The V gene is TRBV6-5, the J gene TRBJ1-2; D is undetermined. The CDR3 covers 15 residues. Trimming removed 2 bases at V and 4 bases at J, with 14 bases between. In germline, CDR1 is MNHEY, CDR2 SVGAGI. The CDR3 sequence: CASSYIDGGGYGYTF. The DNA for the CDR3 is TGTGCCAGCAGTTACATCGACGGAGGAGGCTATGGCTACACCTTC.

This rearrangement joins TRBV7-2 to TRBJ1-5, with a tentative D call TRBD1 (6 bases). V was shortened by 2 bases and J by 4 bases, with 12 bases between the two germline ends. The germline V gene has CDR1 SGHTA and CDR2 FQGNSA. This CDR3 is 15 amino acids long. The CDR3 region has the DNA TGTGCCAGCAGCTTACCGGGGGCATTTAATCAGCCCCAGCATTTT. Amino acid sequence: CASSLPGAFNQPQHF. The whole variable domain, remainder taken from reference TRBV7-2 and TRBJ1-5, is GAGVSQSPSNKVTEKGKDVELRCDPISGHTALYWYRQSLGQGLEFLIYFQGNSAPDKSGLPSDRFSAERTGGSVSTLTIQRTQQEDSAVYLCASSLPGAFNQPQHFGDGTRLSIL.

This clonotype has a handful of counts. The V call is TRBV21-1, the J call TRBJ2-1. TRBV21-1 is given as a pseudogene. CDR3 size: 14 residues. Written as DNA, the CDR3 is TGTGCCAGCAGCAAAAATAAGTGGGGTGATGAGCAGTTCTTC. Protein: CASSKNKWGDEQFF.

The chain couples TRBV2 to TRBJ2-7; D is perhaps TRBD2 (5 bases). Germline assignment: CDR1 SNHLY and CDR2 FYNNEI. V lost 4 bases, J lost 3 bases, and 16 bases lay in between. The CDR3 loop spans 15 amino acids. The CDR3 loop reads CASSGGQPGIYEQYF. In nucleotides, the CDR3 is TGTGCCAGCAGTGGAGGGCAGCCCGGGATCTACGAGCAGTACTTC.

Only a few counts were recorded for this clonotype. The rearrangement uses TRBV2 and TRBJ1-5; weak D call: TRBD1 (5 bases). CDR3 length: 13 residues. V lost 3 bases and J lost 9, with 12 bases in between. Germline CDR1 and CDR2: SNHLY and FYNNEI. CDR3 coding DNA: TGTGCCAGCAGTGATCAGGGCGGGGGGCCCCAGCATTTT. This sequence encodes CASSDQGGGPQHF.